This TCR beta chain was sequenced during a study of blood T cells in healthy people across ages. Study-wide points: The study regarded diversity estimates from one million T cells as underestimates.

Peripheral blood, about 10 milliliters per donor, was collected. This CDR3 spans 16 amino acids. CDR1 and CDR2 from the germline V gene are LGHDT and YNNKEL (reference sequence). A second roughly 7 to 11 cycle PCR used barcoded and J-beta primers. TCRdb re-analysed the 5' RACE reads in MiXCR, keeping a single row per CDR3 protein. This sample yields over 600,000 distinct CDR3 sequences, of which more than 55% are seen a single time; roughly 25% belongs to the top ten. Note on this clonotype: The antigen is undetermined. The junction departs from germline at one end; a sequencing error may be responsible.

Sequenced: blood. The chain joins TRBV3-1 to TRBJ1-2; D may be TRBD1 (6 bases). The clonotype originates from a man between 40 and 49 years old in good health. Here the CDR3 DNA reads TGTGCCAGCAGCCAAGGGAACAGGGTTACTTACTATAGCTACACCTTC. This codes for CASSQGNRVTYYSYTF.